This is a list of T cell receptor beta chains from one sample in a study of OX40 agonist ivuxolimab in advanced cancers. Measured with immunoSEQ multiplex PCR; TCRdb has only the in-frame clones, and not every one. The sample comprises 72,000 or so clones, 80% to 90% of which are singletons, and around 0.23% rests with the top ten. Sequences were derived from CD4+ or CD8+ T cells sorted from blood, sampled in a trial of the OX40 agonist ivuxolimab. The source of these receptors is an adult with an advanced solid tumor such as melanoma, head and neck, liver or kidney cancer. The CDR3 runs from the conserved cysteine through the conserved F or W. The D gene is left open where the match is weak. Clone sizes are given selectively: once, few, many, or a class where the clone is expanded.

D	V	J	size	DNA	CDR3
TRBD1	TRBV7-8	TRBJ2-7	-	TGTGCCAGCATCCAGAGCCGGGACAGGGGCCGCTACGAGCAGTACTTC	CASIQSRDRGRYEQYF
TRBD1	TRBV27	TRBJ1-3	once	TGTGCCAGCAGTTTTCTCGGGACAGTTCATAAATCGACTGGAAACACCATATATTTT	CASSFLGTVHKSTGNTIYF
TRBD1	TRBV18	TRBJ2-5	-	TGTGCCAGCTCACCGACAGGGGGCTTTGAGACCCAGTACTTC	CASSPTGGFETQYF
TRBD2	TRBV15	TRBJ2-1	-	TGTGCCACCAGCACGGCCACCGGACTAGCGGGAGTTAAGGGGCAGTTCTTC	CATSTATGLAGVKGQFF
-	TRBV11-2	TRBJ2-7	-	TGTGCCAGCAGCTTAGTCTCGCAGGCAGGGAGCTCCTACGAGCAGTACTTC	CASSLVSQAGSSYEQYF
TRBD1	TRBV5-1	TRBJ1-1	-	TGCGCCAGCAGCTTGGAGGGGGCCGAGGGGAATGAAGCTTTCTTT	CASSLEGAEGNEAFF
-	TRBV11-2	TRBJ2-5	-	TGTGCCAGCAGCTTAGATACGAGAGCGGGTAGGGCGATCGTACAAGAGACCCAGTACTTC	CASSLDTRAGRAIVQETQYF
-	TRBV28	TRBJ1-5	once	TGTGCCAGCAGTCCCACAGGGCTCAATCAGCCCCAGCATTTT	CASSPTGLNQPQHF
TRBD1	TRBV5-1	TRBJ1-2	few	TGCGCCAGCAGCTTCGTGGGACAGTCTCCGCCTGGCTACACCTTC	CASSFVGQSPPGYTF
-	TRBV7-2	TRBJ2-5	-	TGTGCCAGCAGCTTAGCAGGGACCGGGCAGTACTTC	CASSLAGTGQYF
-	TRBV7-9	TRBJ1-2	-	TGTGCCAGCAGCTTATCGACAGTCCGCGCCCCTAATCATGGCTACACCTTC	CASSLSTVRAPNHGYTF